Listed below are T cell receptor beta chains from one sample, sequenced in a study of blood T cell repertoires in COVID-19. Sequenced by immunoSEQ multiplex PCR; TCRdb stores in-frame clones only, minus some. The table has 160,000 or so clones, approximately 84% seen once. The sequenced sample consisted of PBMCs or T cells enriched from blood (not recorded which). These receptors were collected from a woman between 40 and 55 years old with acute COVID-19. Both conserved end residues are part of each CDR3. The D gene is left open where the match is weak. For some rows the clone size is stated as once, few or many, or as a class when expanded; others skip it.

J | D | size | V | DNA | CDR3
TRBJ1-2 | . | . | TRBV7-8 | TGTGCCAGCAGCTTAGTAGTGGGGAGGGGCTACACCTTC | CASSLVVGRGYTF
TRBJ2-7 | . | . | TRBV7-9 | TGTGCCAGCAGCGTAGGCTCGGGGGAGCAGTACTTC | CASSVGSGEQYF
TRBJ1-2 | . | . | TRBV6-1 | TGTGCCAGCAGTGAAATGACAGTGGGATATGGCTACACCTTC | CASSEMTVGYGYTF
TRBJ2-7 | . | . | TRBV11-2 | TGTGCCAGCAGCTTTAACCCGGACGAGCAGTACTTC | CASSFNPDEQYF
TRBJ1-3 | . | . | TRBV9 | TGTGCCAGCAGCGCAACGAGCTCTGGAAACACCATATATTTT | CASSATSSGNTIYF
TRBJ1-5 | . | . | TRBV30 | TGTGCCTGGTCAGCGGATAGCAATCAGCCCCAGCATTTT | CAWSADSNQPQHF
TRBJ1-5 | TRBD1 | . | TRBV10-3 | TGTGCCACGCAATCAACAGGGGCAGGTCAGCCCCAGCATTTT | CATQSTGAGQPQHF
TRBJ1-2 | TRBD1 | . | TRBV7-9 | TGTGCCAGCAGCTTAGGGACAGGAGCCTTTAACTATGGCTACACCTTC | CASSLGTGAFNYGYTF
TRBJ1-1 | . | . | TRBV19 | TGTGCCAGTAGCGAGGAGTACACTGAAGCTTTCTTT | CASSEEYTEAFF
TRBJ2-1 | TRBD2 | . | TRBV11-2 | TGTGCCAGCAGCTTGAGACTAGCGGGGAACAATGAGCAGTTCTTC | CASSLRLAGNNEQFF
TRBJ2-3 | TRBD2 | . | TRBV11-2 | TGTGCCAGCAGCTTCAGTCCACTAGCGCTGGTCCCAGATACGCAGTATTTT | CASSFSPLALVPDTQYF
TRBJ2-3 | TRBD1 | once | TRBV5-6 | TGTGCCAGCACTGGCAGGGGGCAGGGTACGCAGTATTTT | CASTGRGQGTQYF
TRBJ2-4 | . | once | TRBV6-5 | TGTGCCAGCAGCCCAGGGCTTACCAAAAACATTCAGTACTTC | CASSPGLTKNIQYF
TRBJ1-2 | . | . | TRBV4-1 | TGCGCCAGCAGCCAAGAAGGGAGGGGCAGGTATGGCTACACCTTC | CASSQEGRGRYGYTF
TRBJ2-5 | TRBD1 | . | TRBV7-6 | TGTGCCAGCAGCTTGCGGGCAGGGGGTATAGAGACCCAGTACTTC | CASSLRAGGIETQYF
TRBJ2-2 | TRBD2 | once | TRBV3-1/TRBV3-2 | TGTGCCAGCAGACGGGACTACGGGGAGCTGTTTTTT | CASRRDYGELFF
TRBJ2-2 | TRBD2 | once | TRBV5-4 | TGTGCCAGCAGCTTCCAGCGGGGCACCGGGGAGCTGTTTTTT | CASSFQRGTGELFF
TRBJ2-1 | TRBD2 | . | TRBV27 | TGTGCCAGCAGTTTTCGGACTAGCGGGTACAATGAGCAGTTCTTC | CASSFRTSGYNEQFF
TRBJ1-1 | . | few | TRBV6-5 | TGTGCCAGCAGCCCCCGACGGGGGAAGGACACTGAAGCTTTCTTT | CASSPRRGKDTEAFF
TRBJ1-2 | . | . | TRBV2 | TGTGCCAGCAGTCCCCCATCCCGGGGCTACACCTTC | CASSPPSRGYTF
TRBJ2-5 | TRBD2 | . | TRBV7-2 | TGTGCCAGCAGCTCCGGACGGGGGGAAGAGACCCAGTACTTC | CASSSGRGEETQYF
TRBJ2-1 | . | . | TRBV3-1/TRBV3-2 | TGTGCCAGCAGCCAGTTGAGCGGGTCTTATGAGCAGTTCTTC | CASSQLSGSYEQFF
TRBJ2-2 | . | . | TRBV5-3 | TGTGCCAGAAGGACCGACAGGTTATTCACCGGGGAGCTGTTTTTT | CARRTDRLFTGELFF
TRBJ2-5 | TRBD2 | . | TRBV4-2 | TGTGCCAGCAGCCAGGGATTCCAGACTAGCGGGACGGAGACCCAGTACTTC | CASSQGFQTSGTETQYF
TRBJ2-7 | . | . | TRBV30 | TGTGCCTGGAGTCTACAGGGCTGGAACGAGCAGTACTTC | CAWSLQGWNEQYF
TRBJ1-6 | . | once | TRBV19 | TGTGCCAGTAGTGCGCCCAATTCACCCCTCCACTTT | CASSAPNSPLHF
TRBJ2-1 | TRBD1 | . | TRBV25-1 | TGTGCCAGCAGTGAAGGGACAGGAAGCTACAATGAGCAGTTCTTC | CASSEGTGSYNEQFF
TRBJ2-1 | TRBD2 | . | TRBV5-1 | TGCGCCAGCAGCTTGGGGTTAGCGGGAGTCAATGAGCAGTTCTTC | CASSLGLAGVNEQFF
TRBJ2-7 | TRBD2 | . | TRBV6-5 | TGTGCCAGCAGTCGACTAGCGGGAGCGGTGTGGCAGTACTTC | CASSRLAGAVWQYF
TRBJ1-1 | TRBD1 | . | TRBV5-1 | TGCGCCAGCAGCTTACAGGGGGCGCGTACTGAAGCTTTCTTT | CASSLQGARTEAFF
TRBJ2-5 | TRBD2 | few | TRBV6-6 | TGTGCCAGCAGTCCTCGGACTAGCGGGAGAGGGGGAGAGACCCAGTACTTC | CASSPRTSGRGGETQYF
TRBJ1-4 | TRBD1 | . | TRBV7-9 | TGTGCCAGCAGCTTAATGGAGGGGGCGAGGGCCAATGAAAAACTGTTTTTT | CASSLMEGARANEKLFF
TRBJ1-2 | TRBD1 | . | TRBV19 | TGTGCCAGCCACCCCGGGACAGGGGCTAACTATGGCTACACCTTC | CASHPGTGANYGYTF
TRBJ2-5 | . | few | TRBV5-6 | TGTGCCAGCAGCTTAGTGCAGCGCACAGAGACCCAGTACTTC | CASSLVQRTETQYF
TRBJ2-2 | TRBD2 | . | TRBV7-3 | TGTGCCAGCAGCTTAAACCCGGGACTAGAGGGAAGGGGGGAGCTGTTTTTT | CASSLNPGLEGRGELFF
TRBJ1-1 | . | . | TRBV19 | TGTGCCAGTAGTATAGTATCCGGTTTTGAGACTGAAGCTTTCTTT | CASSIVSGFETEAFF
TRBJ1-2 | . | . | TRBV7-9 | TGTGCCAGCAGCCTACAGGGATATGGCTACACCTTC | CASSLQGYGYTF
TRBJ2-3 | TRBD2 | . | TRBV19 | TGTGCCAGTAGCTTAGCGGGAGGTAGCACAGATACGCAGTATTTT | CASSLAGGSTDTQYF
TRBJ2-5 | . | once | TRBV5-4 | TGTGCCAGCAGCGGGGACCCAGGGGGGCAAGAGACCCAGTACTTC | CASSGDPGGQETQYF
TRBJ1-4 | TRBD1 | few | TRBV18 | TGTGCCAGCTCACCGAAGCAGCACAGGGGTTTT | CASSPKQHRGF
TRBJ2-5 | . | . | TRBV9 | TGTGCCAGCAGCCCCGGGACTCAGCCTCCCCAAGAGACCCAGTACTTC | CASSPGTQPPQETQYF
TRBJ2-1 | TRBD2 | . | TRBV10-3 | TGTGCCATCAGTGGAGGGCGGGAGGGAGAGTGGTTGCTCTACAATGAGCAGTTCTTC | CAISGGREGEWLLYNEQFF
TRBJ1-6 | TRBD1 | . | TRBV18 | TGTGCCAGCTCAGCGCTAGGGACAGCCTATAATTCACCCCTCCACTTT | CASSALGTAYNSPLHF
TRBJ1-2 | TRBD1 | . | TRBV5-4 | TGTGCCAGCAGCTTGTTGGGACAGTACTATGGCTACACCTTC | CASSLLGQYYGYTF
TRBJ2-3 | TRBD2 | . | TRBV5-4 | TGTGCCAGCAGCTTGGAGTTGGGGGGAGGGCAGTCCACAGATACGCAGTATTTT | CASSLELGGGQSTDTQYF
TRBJ1-3 | . | . | TRBV5-1 | TGCGCCAGCAGCTTGGCAGGGATTGGAAACACCATATATTTT | CASSLAGIGNTIYF
TRBJ1-4 | . | . | TRBV11-2 | TGTGCCAGCAGCTTAGTGGGCCTGAGAAAACTGTTTTTT | CASSLVGLRKLFF
TRBJ1-5 | . | . | TRBV6-1 | TGTGCCAGCAGTGAATTCTCCAGGGATCAGCCCCAGCATTTT | CASSEFSRDQPQHF
TRBJ1-2 | TRBD1 | . | TRBV5-4 | TGTGCCAGCAGCTTCCCGGCGGGACAGGGGCATAACTATGGCTACACCTTC | CASSFPAGQGHNYGYTF
TRBJ1-2 | TRBD1 | . | TRBV4-2 | TGTGCCAGCAGCCTACAGGGGTTGGATGGCTACACCTTC | CASSLQGLDGYTF